This entry features one T cell receptor beta chain sequence. Its antigen remains unidentified. The CDR3 extends over 15 amino acids. V shed 2 bases and J 7 bases; nucleotides not matched to a gene: 9. Germline CDR1 is SEHNR and CDR2 is FQNEAQ (reference sequence). The record originates from a study of a mutant IDH1 vaccine in newly diagnosed glioma. The sample's time point: week 5, during vaccination. Topical imiquimod accompanied each vaccine dose, which consisted of 300 ug of mutant IDH1 20-mer peptide. Profiled with immunoSEQ multiplex PCR; TCRdb holds only in-frame clones, not every one. The sample contains 40,000 to 60,000 clones, roughly 78% of which appear only once.

This TCR was sampled from a woman between 40 and 55 years old with glioma. The V and J genes are TRBV7-9 and TRBJ1-2; 8 bases map to TRBD1. Material: PBMCs, obtained from a glioma patient whose treatment included an IDH1 peptide vaccine. The CDR3 coding sequence is TGTGCCAGCAGCTTAAGCCGGCAGGGGGCTGGTGGCTACACCTTC. Protein product: CASSLSRQGAGGYTF.